A selection of T cell receptor beta chains follows, all from one sample in a study of early T cells in non-severe SARS-CoV-2 infection. TCRdb reprocessed the 5' RACE reads with MiXCR, giving one entry per CDR3 protein. The repertoire holds tens of thousands of distinct CDR3 sequences, with under 4.5% as singletons. Sequenced sample: whole blood. Every receptor here comes from an adult who was a healthcare worker with PCR-confirmed SARS-CoV-2 infection or an uninfected control (not recorded which). Each CDR3 is given with its conserved first and last residue. Fields, in order: CDR3 DNA, CDR3 protein, V gene, J gene, D gene, clone size. D genes are given only for firm matches. Size is stated for part of the rows, as once, few or many counts, or as a class when the clone is expanded.

TGTGCCAGTAAAGATCAGGGGTGGCCCGCTAACTATGGCTACACCTTC	CASKDQGWPANYGYTF	TRBV19	TRBJ1-2	.	many
TGCAGTGCTAGGGAAGGAGGAGGGGAGCTGTTTTTT	CSAREGGGELFF	TRBV20-1	TRBJ2-2	.	many
TGTGCCAGTAGCGACAGGGGTTGGGATCAGCCCCAGCATTTT	CASSDRGWDQPQHF	TRBV19	TRBJ1-5	TRBD1	many
TGTGCCAGCAGTTTAGCCGTTCGTCAGCCCCAGCATTTT	CASSLAVRQPQHF	TRBV12-3/TRBV12-4	TRBJ1-5	.	many
TGTGCCAGCAGCCAAGATCCCCACGAGCAGTACTTC	CASSQDPHEQYF	TRBV3-1	TRBJ2-7	.	.
TGTGCCAGCAGCCAAGGACTAGCGGGAAGCTACGAGCAGTACTTC	CASSQGLAGSYEQYF	TRBV3-1	TRBJ2-7	TRBD2	many
TGCGCCAGCAGCTTGGTATCGGGGGATCTCTTCAATGAGCAGTTCTTC	CASSLVSGDLFNEQFF	TRBV5-1	TRBJ2-1	.	few
TGTGCCAGCAGCCCAGCAGGGTACTCCTACGAGCAGTACTTC	CASSPAGYSYEQYF	TRBV7-9	TRBJ2-7	.	many
TGTGCCAGCAGCTTCACAGGGAGGGGAGTCTACGAGCAGTACTTC	CASSFTGRGVYEQYF	TRBV7-9	TRBJ2-7	.	many
TGTGCCAGTAGTATAGACAGACAAAACATTCAGTACTTC	CASSIDRQNIQYF	TRBV19	TRBJ2-4	.	many
TGTGCCAGCAGCTTAGGCGGGGGACAGGGACGTCGCACCGGGGAGCTGTTTTTT	CASSLGGGQGRRTGELFF	TRBV7-9	TRBJ2-2	TRBD1	many
TGTGCCAGCAGTTTAAGGGGGGCCGGATGGTATCAGTTCTTC	CASSLRGAGWYQFF	TRBV27	TRBJ2-1	.	many
TGTGCCAGCAGCTCCCAAATGACCGGTGGCTACACCTTC	CASSSQMTGGYTF	TRBV7-8	TRBJ1-2	.	many
TGTGCCACTGGACTAGCGGGGGTCGAGCAGTACTTC	CATGLAGVEQYF	TRBV10-3	TRBJ2-7	TRBD2	many
TGTGCCAGCAGCTTCTGGGCAGGGAGCCAGCCCCAGCATTTT	CASSFWAGSQPQHF	TRBV7-8	TRBJ1-5	.	few
TGTGCCAGCAGCCGAGCGAGCTACTACAATGAGCAGTTCTTC	CASSRASYYNEQFF	TRBV12-3/TRBV12-4	TRBJ2-1	.	many
TGCGCCAGCAGTGAACGAAGCGTTGGAGCAGATACGCAGTATTTT	CASSERSVGADTQYF	TRBV10-2	TRBJ2-3	.	many
TGTGCCAGTAGTGGAACCGCTAGCGGCCTATACAATGAGCAGTTCTTC	CASSGTASGLYNEQFF	TRBV19	TRBJ2-1	TRBD2	many
TGCGCCAGCAGTGAGTCGTGGGGCGGAATGCTAAGCTCCTACGAGCAGTACTTC	CASSESWGGMLSSYEQYF	TRBV10-2	TRBJ2-7	.	many
TGTGCCAGCAGCATCCCGGGACAGGGGGATGGTGAGCAGTTCTTC	CASSIPGQGDGEQFF	TRBV11-1	TRBJ2-1	TRBD1	many
TGCGCCAGCAGCTTGCAGCGGGGGGGCCTCGGCGAGCAGTACTTC	CASSLQRGGLGEQYF	TRBV5-1	TRBJ2-7	TRBD2	.
TGTGCCAGCAGCGTAGCGGGGGGAAACGAGCAGTACTTC	CASSVAGGNEQYF	TRBV9	TRBJ2-7	TRBD2	many
TGTGCCACCAGTGATAGGGCTAGCGGGAAAGCAGATACGCAGTATTTT	CATSDRASGKADTQYF	TRBV24-1	TRBJ2-3	TRBD2	many